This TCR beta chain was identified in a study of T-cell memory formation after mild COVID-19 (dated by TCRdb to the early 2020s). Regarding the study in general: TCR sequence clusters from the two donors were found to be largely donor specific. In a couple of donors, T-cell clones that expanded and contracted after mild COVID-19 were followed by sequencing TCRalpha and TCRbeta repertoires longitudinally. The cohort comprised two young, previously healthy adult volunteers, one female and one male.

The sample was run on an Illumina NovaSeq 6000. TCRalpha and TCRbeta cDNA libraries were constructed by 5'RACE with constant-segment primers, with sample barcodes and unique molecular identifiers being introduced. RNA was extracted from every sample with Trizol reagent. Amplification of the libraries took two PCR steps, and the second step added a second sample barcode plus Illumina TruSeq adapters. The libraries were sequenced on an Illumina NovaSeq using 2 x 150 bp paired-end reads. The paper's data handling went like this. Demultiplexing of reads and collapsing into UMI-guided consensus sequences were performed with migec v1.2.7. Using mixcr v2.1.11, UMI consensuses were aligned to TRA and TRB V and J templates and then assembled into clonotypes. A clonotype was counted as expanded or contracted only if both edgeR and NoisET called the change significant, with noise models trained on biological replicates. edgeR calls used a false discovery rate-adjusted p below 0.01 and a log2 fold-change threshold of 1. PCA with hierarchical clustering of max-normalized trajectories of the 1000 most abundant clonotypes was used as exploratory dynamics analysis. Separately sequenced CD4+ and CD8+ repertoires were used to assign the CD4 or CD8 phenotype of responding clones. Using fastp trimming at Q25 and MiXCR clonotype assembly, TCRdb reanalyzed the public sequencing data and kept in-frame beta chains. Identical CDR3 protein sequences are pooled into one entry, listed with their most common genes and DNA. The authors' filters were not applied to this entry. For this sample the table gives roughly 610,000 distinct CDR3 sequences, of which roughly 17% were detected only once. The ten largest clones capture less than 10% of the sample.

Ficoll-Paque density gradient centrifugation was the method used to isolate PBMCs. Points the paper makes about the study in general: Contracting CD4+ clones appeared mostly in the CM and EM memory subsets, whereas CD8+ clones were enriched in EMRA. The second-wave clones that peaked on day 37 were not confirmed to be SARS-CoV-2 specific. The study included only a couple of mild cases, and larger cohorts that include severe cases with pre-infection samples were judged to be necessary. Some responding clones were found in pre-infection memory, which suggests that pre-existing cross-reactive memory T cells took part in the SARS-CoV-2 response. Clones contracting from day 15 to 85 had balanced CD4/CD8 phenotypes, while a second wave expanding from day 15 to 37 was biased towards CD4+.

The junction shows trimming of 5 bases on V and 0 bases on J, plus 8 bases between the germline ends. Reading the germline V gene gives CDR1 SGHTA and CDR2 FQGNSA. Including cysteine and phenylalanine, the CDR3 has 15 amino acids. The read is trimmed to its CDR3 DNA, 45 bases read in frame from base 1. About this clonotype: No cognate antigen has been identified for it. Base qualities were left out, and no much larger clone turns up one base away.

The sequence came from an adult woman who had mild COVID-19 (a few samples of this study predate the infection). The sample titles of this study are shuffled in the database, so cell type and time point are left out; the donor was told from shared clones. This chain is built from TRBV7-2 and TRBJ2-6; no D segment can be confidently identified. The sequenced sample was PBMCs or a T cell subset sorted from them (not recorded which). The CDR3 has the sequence CASSGWDSGANVLTF. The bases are TGTGCCAGCAGCGGGTGGGACTCTGGGGCCAACGTCCTGACTTTC.